This entry is about one T cell receptor (beta chain). Its specificity is not known. The sample holds other DNA sequences that translate to the same CDR3. Sorting of PBMCs yielded the CD4+ and CD8+ T cells. CDR1 and CDR2 from the germline V gene are SGHRS and YFSETQ. The CDR3 loop spans 15 amino acids. With 4 bases clipped from V and 0 bases from J, the junction kept 6 bases outside the gene matches. This sample stems from a study of CD8+ T cells in alopecia areata. General observations from the study: Clonality exceeded that of normal scalp in lesional scalp, most notably in alopecia totalis/universalis.

RNA extraction and reverse transcription yielded cDNA as sequencing template. The method was immunoSEQ multiplex PCR; TCRdb's version includes in-frame clones alone and lacks a portion of them. The sample includes roughly 100,000 clones, less than 70% seen only once; the top ten take about 8.8%. Sequencing input: CD4+ T cells sorted from blood. The rearrangement uses TRBV5-1 and TRBJ2-7; TRBD2 matches at 8 bases. The clonotype originates from a human donor in good health. The CDR3 reads CASSLTSGSSYEQYF. CDR3 bases: TGCGCCAGCAGCCTCACTAGCGGCAGCTCCTACGAGCAGTACTTC.